This T cell receptor (beta chain) was captured in a study of brain T cells in children with intractable seizures. Time point described: blood from clinic visit 5 months post-surgery; TSC patient then seizure free. At least one anti-epileptic drug was given before surgery. The CDR3 has 15 residues. Germline V lookup: CDR1 LGHDT, CDR2 YNNKEL (reference sequence). J lost 9 bases, V lost 0 bases, and 10 bases had no gene match. Repertoires were generated with immunoSEQ multiplex PCR, while TCRdb's copy carries only in-frame clones and drops some. The sample holds 340,000 or so clones, nearly 95% seen once.

The rearrangement links TRBV3-1 (or the pseudogene TRBV3-2) to TRBJ2-7, with TRBD1 matching 8 bases. Sequencing used peripheral blood, obtained less than 6 months after surgery. This clonotype was sampled from a boy younger than two with tuberous sclerosis and intractable seizures. CDR3 loop: CASSQDGQGGTGQYF. The CDR3 DNA follows: TGTGCCAGCAGCCAAGATGGACAGGGTGGAACGGGGCAGTACTTC.